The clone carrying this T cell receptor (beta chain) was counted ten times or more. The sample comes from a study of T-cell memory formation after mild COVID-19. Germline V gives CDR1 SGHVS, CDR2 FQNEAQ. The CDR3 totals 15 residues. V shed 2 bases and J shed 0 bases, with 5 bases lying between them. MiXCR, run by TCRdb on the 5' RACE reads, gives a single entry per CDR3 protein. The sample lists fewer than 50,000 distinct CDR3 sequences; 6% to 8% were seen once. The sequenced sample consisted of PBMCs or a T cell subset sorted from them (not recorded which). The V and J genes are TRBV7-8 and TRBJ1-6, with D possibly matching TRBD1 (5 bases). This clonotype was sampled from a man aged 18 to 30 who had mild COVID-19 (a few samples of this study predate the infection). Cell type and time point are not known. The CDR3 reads CASSLQGSYNSPLHF. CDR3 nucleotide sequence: TGTGCCAGCAGCTTACAGGGCTCCTATAATTCACCCCTCCACTTT.